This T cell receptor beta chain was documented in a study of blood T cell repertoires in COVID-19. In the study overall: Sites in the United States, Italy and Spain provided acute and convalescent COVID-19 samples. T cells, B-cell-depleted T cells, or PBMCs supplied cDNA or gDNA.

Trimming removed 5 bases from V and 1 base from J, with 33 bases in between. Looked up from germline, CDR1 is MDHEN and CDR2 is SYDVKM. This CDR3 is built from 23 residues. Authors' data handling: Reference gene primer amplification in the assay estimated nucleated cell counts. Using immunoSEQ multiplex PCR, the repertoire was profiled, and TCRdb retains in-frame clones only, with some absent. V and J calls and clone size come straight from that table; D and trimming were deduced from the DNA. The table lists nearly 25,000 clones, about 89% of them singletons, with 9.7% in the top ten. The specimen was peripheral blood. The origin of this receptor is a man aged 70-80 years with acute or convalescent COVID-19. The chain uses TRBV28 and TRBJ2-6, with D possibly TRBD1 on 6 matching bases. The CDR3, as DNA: TGTGCCAGCAGTCCCCGAGGTTGGCAGGGGTGGATTGGGGTTGTGTCTGGGGCCAACGTCCTGACTTTC. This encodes CASSPRGWQGWIGVVSGANVLTF.